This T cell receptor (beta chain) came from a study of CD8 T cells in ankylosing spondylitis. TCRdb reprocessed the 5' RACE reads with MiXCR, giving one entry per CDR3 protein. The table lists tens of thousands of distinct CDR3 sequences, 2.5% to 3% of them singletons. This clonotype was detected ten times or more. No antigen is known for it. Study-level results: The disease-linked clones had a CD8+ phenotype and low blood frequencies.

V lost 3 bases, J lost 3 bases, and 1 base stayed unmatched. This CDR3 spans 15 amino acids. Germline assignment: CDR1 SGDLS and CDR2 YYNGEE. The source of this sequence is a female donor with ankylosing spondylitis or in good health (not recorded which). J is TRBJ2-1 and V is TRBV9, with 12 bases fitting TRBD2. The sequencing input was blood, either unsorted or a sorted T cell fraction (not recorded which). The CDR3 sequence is CASSATSGSYNEQFF. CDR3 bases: TGTGCCAGCAGCGCGACTAGCGGGAGCTACAATGAGCAGTTCTTC.